The 9 T cell receptor beta chains given below trace back to one sample, sequenced in a study of control samples from healthy donors and cancer patients. Sequencing used immunoSEQ multiplex PCR; TCRdb keeps in-frame clones, though not all of them. This sample's clone table lists about 190,000 clones. Sequencing input: blood. The source of these receptors is a woman aged 25 to 39 in good health.

The J gene is TRBJ1-1, the V gene TRBV6-6; the match to TRBD1 covers 9 bases. V was pared by 5 bases and J by 4 bases, with 11 bases of the junction left unmatched. CDR3 length: 16 amino acids. Germline V gene sequence: CDR1 MNHNY, CDR2 SVGAGI (reference sequence). The CDR3 loop reads CASSPGQGKGGTEAFF. For the CDR3, the DNA is TGTGCCAGCAGTCCCGGACAGGGGAAAGGAGGCACTGAAGCTTTCTTT.

The chain has TRBV9 and TRBJ1-2, with 8 nucleotides matching TRBD1. V dropped 2 bases and J dropped 4; count of bases not matched to a gene: 13. CDR3 length: 17 amino acids. Germline values: CDR1 SGDLS, CDR2 YYNGEE. CDR3 sequence reads: CASSVQRRQGRLYGYTF. CDR3 nucleotides: TGTGCCAGCAGCGTCCAGAGGAGACAGGGGCGGCTCTATGGCTACACCTTC.

The chain is built from TRBV28 and TRBJ1-3; the D gene is possibly TRBD1 (6 bases). The V and J ends lost 4 bases and 0 bases respectively, with 16 bases between them. In germline, CDR1 is MDHEN, CDR2 SYDVKM. This CDR3 contains 17 residues. The chain's CDR3 is CASSSGQGYHSGNTIYF. Written as DNA, the CDR3 is TGTGCCAGCAGTTCCGGGCAGGGGTACCACTCTGGAAACACCATATATTTT.

Comments on this clone: The identical CDR3 is also encoded by other nucleotide sequences in the sample. The J gene is TRBJ1-5, the V gene TRBV18, with 10 bases identical to TRBD1. The trim removed 3 bases at V and 4 bases at J, leaving 3 bases unmatched. Germline loops: CDR1 KGHSH, CDR2 LQKENI. The CDR3 extends over 15 amino acids. CDR3 residues: CASSPPGQGNQPQHF. In nucleotides, the CDR3 is TGTGCCAGCTCACCTCCGGGACAGGGGAATCAGCCCCAGCATTTT.

The CDR3 is CASSQDRGVSYNSPLHF. CDR3 in DNA: TGTGCCAGCAGCCAAGATAGGGGAGTCTCCTATAATTCACCCCTCCACTTT. The chain couples TRBV3-1 (or the pseudogene TRBV3-2) to TRBJ1-6; a weak D match, TRBD1 (5 bases). CDR3 length: 17 amino acids. Trimming stripped 0 bases from V and 0 bases from J, with 9 bases between. The germline gives CDR1 LGHDT, CDR2 YNNKEL (reference sequence).

V and J are TRBV6-4 and TRBJ1-6; 8 nucleotides line up with TRBD1. Germline V lookup: CDR1 MRHNA, CDR2 SNTAGT. This CDR3 has 15 amino acids. The V segment lost 2 bases and the J segment 10 bases; nucleotides outside the gene matches: 7. CDR3 bases: TGTGCCAGCAGTGACCTCGGACAGGGACGATCACCCCTCCACTTT. Translating gives CASSDLGQGRSPLHF.

The chain carries TRBV5-6 and TRBJ1-4; TRBD1 might be the D (5 bases). V gave up 4 bases and J gave up 10 bases, with 29 bases separating them. Germline CDR1 reads SGHDT; CDR2 reads YYEEEE. The length of the CDR3 is 18 residues. CDR3 sequence (DNA): TGTGCCAGCAGCGTGATTGGCACTCAGGGAAAGAGCGCCGGAAAACTGTTTTTT. Its translation is CASSVIGTQGKSAGKLFF.

The chain's CDR3 is CATLSRDRGGTEAFF. The CDR3 DNA is TGTGCCACCCTTTCCCGGGACAGGGGTGGGACTGAAGCTTTCTTT. V is TRBV6-6 and J is TRBJ1-1; 10 bases are shared with TRBD1. The CDR3 spans 15 residues. CDR1 and CDR2 from the germline V gene are MNHNY and SVGAGI (reference sequence). V dropped 10 bases and J dropped 5; count of bases not matched to a gene: 13.

This chain connects TRBV5-1 to TRBJ1-2; a weak D match, TRBD1 (6 bases). Per the germline V gene, CDR1 is SGHRS and CDR2 is YFSETQ. Trimming shortened V by 0 bases and J by 4 bases, and 16 bases separated the two germline ends. The CDR3 loop spans 16 amino acids. The CDR3 DNA reads TGCGCCAGCAGCTTGGGACGTTCAGGGGTTCTCTATGGCTACACCTTC. Translating gives CASSLGRSGVLYGYTF.